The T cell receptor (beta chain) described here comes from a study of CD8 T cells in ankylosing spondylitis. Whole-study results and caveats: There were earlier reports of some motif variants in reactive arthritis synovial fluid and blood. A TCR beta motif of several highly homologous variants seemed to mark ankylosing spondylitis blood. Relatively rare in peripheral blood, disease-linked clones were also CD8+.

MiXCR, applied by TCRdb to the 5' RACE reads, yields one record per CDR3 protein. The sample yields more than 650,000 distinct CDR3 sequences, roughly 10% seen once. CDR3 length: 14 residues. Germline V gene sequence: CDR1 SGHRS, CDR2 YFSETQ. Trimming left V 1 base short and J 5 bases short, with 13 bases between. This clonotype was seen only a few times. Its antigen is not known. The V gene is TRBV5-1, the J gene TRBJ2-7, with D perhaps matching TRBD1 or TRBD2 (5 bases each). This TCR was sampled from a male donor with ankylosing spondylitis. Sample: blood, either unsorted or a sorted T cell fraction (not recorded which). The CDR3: CASSLMSGTHEQYF. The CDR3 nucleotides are TGCGCCAGCAGCTTGATGTCAGGGACCCACGAGCAGTACTTC.